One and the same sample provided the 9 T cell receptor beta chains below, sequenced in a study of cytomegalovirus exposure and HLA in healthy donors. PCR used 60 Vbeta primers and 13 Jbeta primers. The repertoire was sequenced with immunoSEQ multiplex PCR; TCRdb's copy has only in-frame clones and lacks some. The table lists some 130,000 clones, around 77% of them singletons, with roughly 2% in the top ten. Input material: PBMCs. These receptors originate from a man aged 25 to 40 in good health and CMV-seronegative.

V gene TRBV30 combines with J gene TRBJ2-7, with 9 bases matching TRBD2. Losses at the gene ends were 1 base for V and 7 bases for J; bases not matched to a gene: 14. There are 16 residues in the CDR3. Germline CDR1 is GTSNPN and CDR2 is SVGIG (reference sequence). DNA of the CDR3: TGTGCCTGGAGTGCTCCCCGTGGCGGGAGGGTTGATGAGCAGTACTTC. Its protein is CAWSAPRGGRVDEQYF.

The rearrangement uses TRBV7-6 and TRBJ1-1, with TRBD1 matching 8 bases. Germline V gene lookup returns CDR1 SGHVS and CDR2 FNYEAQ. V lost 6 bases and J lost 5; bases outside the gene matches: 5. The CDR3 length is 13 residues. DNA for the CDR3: TGTGCCAGCAGGGGAGGACAGGGAACTGAAGCTTTCTTT. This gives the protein CASRGGQGTEAFF.

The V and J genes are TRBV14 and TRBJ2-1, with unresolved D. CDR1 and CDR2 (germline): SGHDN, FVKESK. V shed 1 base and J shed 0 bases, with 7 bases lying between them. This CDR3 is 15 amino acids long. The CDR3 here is CASSQGLSSYNEQFF. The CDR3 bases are TGTGCCAGCAGCCAAGGACTCAGCTCCTACAATGAGCAGTTCTTC.

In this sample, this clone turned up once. The CDR3 loop is CASSLGIAGGGTGELFF. Here the CDR3 DNA reads TGCGCCAGCAGCCTCGGGATAGCGGGAGGAGGCACCGGGGAGCTGTTTTTT. The chain recombines TRBV5-1 with TRBJ2-2; 10 bases agree with TRBD2. Germline assignment: CDR1 SGHRS and CDR2 YFSETQ. The CDR3 runs to 17 residues. The ends lost 4 bases at V and 4 bases at J; junction bases unmatched: 10.

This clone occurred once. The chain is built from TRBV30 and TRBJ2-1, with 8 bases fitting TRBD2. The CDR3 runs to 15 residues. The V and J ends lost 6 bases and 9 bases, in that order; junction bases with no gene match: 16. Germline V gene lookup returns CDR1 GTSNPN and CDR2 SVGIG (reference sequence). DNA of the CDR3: TGTGCCTGTAACCAGGACACTTTAGCGGGACGTGAGCAGTTCTTC. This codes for CACNQDTLAGREQFF.

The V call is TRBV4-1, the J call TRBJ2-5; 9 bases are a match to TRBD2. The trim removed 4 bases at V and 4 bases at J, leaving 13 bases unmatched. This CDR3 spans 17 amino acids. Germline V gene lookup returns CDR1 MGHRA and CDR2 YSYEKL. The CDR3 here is CASSPSAVGLARETQYF. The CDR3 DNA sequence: TGCGCCAGCAGCCCAAGTGCCGTGGGACTAGCCAGAGAGACCCAGTACTTC.

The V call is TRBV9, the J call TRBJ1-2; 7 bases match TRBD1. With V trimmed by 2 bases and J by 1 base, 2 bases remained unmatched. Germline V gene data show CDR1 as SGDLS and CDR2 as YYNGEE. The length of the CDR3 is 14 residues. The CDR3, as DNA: TGTGCCAGCAGCGTGGGGACAGATAACTATGGCTACACCTTC. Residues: CASSVGTDNYGYTF.

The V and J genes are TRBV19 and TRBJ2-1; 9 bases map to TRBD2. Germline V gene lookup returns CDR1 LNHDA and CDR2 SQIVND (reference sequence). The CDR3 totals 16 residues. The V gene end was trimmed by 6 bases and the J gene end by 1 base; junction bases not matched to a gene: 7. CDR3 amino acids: CASRSAGGPSYNEQFF. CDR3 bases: TGTGCCAGTAGGTCGGCGGGAGGGCCTTCCTACAATGAGCAGTTCTTC.

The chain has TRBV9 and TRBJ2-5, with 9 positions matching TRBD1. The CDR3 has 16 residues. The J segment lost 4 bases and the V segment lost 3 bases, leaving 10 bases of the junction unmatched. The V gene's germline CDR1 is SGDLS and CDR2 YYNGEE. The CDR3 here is CASSAPDRGLVETQYF. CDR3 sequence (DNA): TGTGCCAGCAGCGCTCCGGACAGGGGCCTTGTAGAGACCCAGTACTTC.